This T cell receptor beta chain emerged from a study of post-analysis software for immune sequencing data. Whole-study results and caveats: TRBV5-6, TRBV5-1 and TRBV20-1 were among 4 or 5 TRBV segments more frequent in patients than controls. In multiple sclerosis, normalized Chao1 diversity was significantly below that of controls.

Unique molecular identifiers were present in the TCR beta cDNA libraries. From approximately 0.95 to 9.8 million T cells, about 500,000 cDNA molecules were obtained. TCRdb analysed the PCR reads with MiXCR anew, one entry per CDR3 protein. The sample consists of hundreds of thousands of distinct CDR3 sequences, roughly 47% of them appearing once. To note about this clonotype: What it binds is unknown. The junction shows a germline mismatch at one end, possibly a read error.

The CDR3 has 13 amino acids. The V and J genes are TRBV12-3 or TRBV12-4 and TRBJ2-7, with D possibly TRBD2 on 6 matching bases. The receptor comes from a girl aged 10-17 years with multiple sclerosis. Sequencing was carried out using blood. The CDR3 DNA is TGTACCAGCAGTCCGGAGGGTCCTCCCGAGCAGTACTTC. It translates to CTSSPEGPPEQYF.